Shown below are 5 T cell receptor beta chains from a single sample sequenced in a study of vaccination effects on CD4 cells after COVID-19 (dated by TCRdb to between 2021 and 2024). In the ViraFEST assay, PBMC were stimulated with viral peptide pools, and TCR sequencing was then used to find antigen-specific CD4+ T cell clonotypes based on their expansion. After less than eleven days of culture, CD4+ T cells were isolated with the EasySep CD4+ T cell isolation kit. Negative nucleocapsid antibody results before and after vaccination confirmed that the healthy vaccine recipients had no prior SARS-CoV-2 infection. Their recognized antigens are unknown. The library was prepared using the immunoSEQ multiplex PCR assay. TCRdb took over this immuneACCESS table, retaining in-frame rearrangements with V and J assigned. Such tables are incomplete; in checked studies, under half of the missing clones stem from an unresolved V gene, and the remainder is unexplained. Across this sample there are about 21,000 clones, with around 72% seen only once. Roughly 25% of the sample belongs to the ten largest clones.

Sequencing was performed on CD4+ T cells from PBMCs cultured with HCoV-NL63 spike peptides, taken before COVID-19 vaccination. The intended sense of this specimen's cell subset or site label: HCoV-NL63 spike overlapping peptide pool stimulation. Every receptor here comes from a human donor who received a COVID-19 vaccine.

In its sample, this clone was seen a few times. The chain carries TRBV19 and TRBJ1-6; D uncertain. Trimming removed 5 bases at V and 0 bases at J, with 5 bases between. The CDR3 is made up of 14 amino acids. Germline CDR1 and CDR2: LNHDA and SQIVND (reference sequence). CDR3 protein: CASSLSSYNSPLHF. The CDR3 DNA is TGTGCCAGTAGTCTAAGCTCCTATAATTCACCCCTCCACTTT.

This sequence joins TRBV10-3 and TRBJ2-7; D remains unclear. The germline V gene has CDR1 ENHRY and CDR2 SYGVKD. The V gene lost 7 bases and the J gene lost 3 bases, with 16 bases spanning the gap. This CDR3 has 14 amino acids. In DNA form, the CDR3 reads TGTGCCATCACCCCACGGATTGATAGCTACGAGCAGTACTTC. As protein: CAITPRIDSYEQYF.

The rearrangement links TRBV18 to TRBJ2-6; the D is unclear. V gave up 0 bases and J gave up 1 base, with 7 bases separating them. This CDR3 is built from 16 residues. The germline V gene encodes CDR1 KGHSH and CDR2 LQKENI. The CDR3 sequence: CASSPPLGSGANVLTF. In nucleotides, the CDR3 is TGTGCCAGCTCACCACCCCTGGGGTCTGGGGCCAACGTCCTGACTTTC.

The CDR3, as DNA: TGTGCCAGCAGCCAAGGGTACAGGGAGGTCTACGAGCAGTACTTC. Translated, it gives CASSQGYREVYEQYF. The chain has TRBV3-1 (or the pseudogene TRBV3-2) and TRBJ2-7; either TRBD1 or TRBD2 may supply D (6 bases each). CDR1 and CDR2 from the germline V gene are LGHDT and YNNKEL (reference sequence). The CDR3 runs to 15 residues. Deletions cut 1 base from V and 3 bases from J, with 13 bases between.

The gene calls are TRBV5-1 and TRBJ1-1; TRBD1 matches 7 bases. The ends lost 5 bases at V and 6 bases at J; junction bases unmatched: 13. The CDR3 has 15 residues. Germline V CDR1 and CDR2: SGHRS, YFSETQ. CDR3 DNA sequence: TGCGCCAGCAGGGGCTTGGGCCGACAGGGTTCTGAAGCTTTCTTT. Its translation is CASRGLGRQGSEAFF.